This TCR beta chain was captured by sequencing in a study of metastatic and nonmetastatic thyroid tumors (dated by TCRdb to 2018 to 2021). A note on the overall study: For patients with malignant and with benign thyroid disease, the researchers compared repertoires between peripheral blood samples and tumor or nodule tissue samples. What the research found in general, with its limitations: In both blood and tumor samples, malignant tumors were reported to have significantly higher TCR beta diversity than benign nodules.

Libraries were made using PCR. The reads were generated on an Illumina HiSeq 4000. High-throughput sequencing was used to profile the CDR3 region of the TCR beta-chain in every patient. For the original study's pipeline: A classifier to discriminate distant-metastatic papillary thyroid cancer patients was built from CDR3 differences across clinicopathological groups. The Shannon index was used to measure repertoire diversity, and the Morisita-Horn index was used to measure how similar tumor and blood repertoires were. The raw public data were reprocessed by TCRdb itself: fastp quality trimming at Q25, MiXCR clonotype calling, in-frame beta chains only. The V and J calls were not made by the authors but by TCRdb's processing. This sample has about 15,000 clones in its table, and about 35% of those were observed once. Roughly 7% of the sample is taken by the ten largest. Trimming removed 1 base from V and 4 bases from J; the gene matches leave 10 bases unexplained. The CDR3 runs 17 residues from the cysteine to the phenylalanine. Left in the record is the CDR3 DNA by itself, 51 bases read in frame from the first base. Reading the germline V gene gives CDR1 MGHRA and CDR2 YSYEKL.

No treatment had been received by any patient before thyroid surgery. Patient clinical samples collected from the early 2010s to the late 2010s were retrospectively analysed using T-cell receptor beta sequencing. In its sample, this clone was seen many times. The clone's antigen remains unknown. No quality values exist for individual bases; no much larger clone is one base distant. This TCR was sampled from a female donor with papillary thyroid cancer or a benign thyroid nodule (not recorded which). Some clones in this sample may be carry-over from other donors' samples. Sequenced input: tumor tissue. This receptor chain uses TRBV4-1 and TRBJ2-3, with 8 junctional bases fitting TRBD1. The CDR3 region reads CASSQGLQGALADTQYF. The nucleotide sequence reads as follows: TGCGCCAGCAGCCAAGGTCTTCAGGGGGCATTGGCAGATACGCAGTATTTT.